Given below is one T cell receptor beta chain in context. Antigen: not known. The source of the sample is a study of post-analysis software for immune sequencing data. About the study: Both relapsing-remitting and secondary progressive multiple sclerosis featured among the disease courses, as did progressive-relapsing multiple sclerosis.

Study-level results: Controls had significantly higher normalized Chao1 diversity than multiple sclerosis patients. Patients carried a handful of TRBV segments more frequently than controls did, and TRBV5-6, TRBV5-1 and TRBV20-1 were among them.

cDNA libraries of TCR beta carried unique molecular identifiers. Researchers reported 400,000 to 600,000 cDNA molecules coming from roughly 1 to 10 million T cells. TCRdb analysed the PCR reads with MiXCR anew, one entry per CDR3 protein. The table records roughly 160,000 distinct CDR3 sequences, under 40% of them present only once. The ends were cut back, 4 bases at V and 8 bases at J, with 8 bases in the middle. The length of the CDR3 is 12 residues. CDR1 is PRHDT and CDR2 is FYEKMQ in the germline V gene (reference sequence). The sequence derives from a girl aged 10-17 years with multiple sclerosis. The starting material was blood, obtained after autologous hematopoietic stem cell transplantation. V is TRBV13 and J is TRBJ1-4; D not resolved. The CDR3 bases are TGTGCCAGCAGCTCCTCGGGGGAAAAACTGTTTTTT. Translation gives CASSSSGEKLFF.